Listed below are T cell receptor beta chains from one sample, sequenced in a study of molecular identifiers for immune sequencing clone quantification. TCRdb reanalysed the PCR reads using MiXCR and keeps one entry per CDR3 protein. This table holds roughly 100,000 distinct CDR3 sequences, 35% found once. Specimen: naive CD8+ T cells from blood, with Jurkat cell RNA spiked in. Receptor source: a human donor in good health. Some libraries in this study had Jurkat cell RNA spiked in. The CDR3 runs from the conserved cysteine through the conserved F or W. The order of the fields is J gene, V gene, D gene, clone size, CDR3 DNA, CDR3 protein. The D gene is left open where the match is weak. Size is stated for part of the rows, as once, few or many counts, or as a class when the clone is expanded.

>TRBJ2-4|TRBV18|-|-
TGTGCCAGCTCACAGGAGCGGGCGCTTCAGTACTTC
CASSQERALQYF
>TRBJ1-3|TRBV12-3/TRBV12-4|TRBD1|-
TGTGCCAGCAGGACAGGGTACTCTGGAAACACCATATATTTT
CASRTGYSGNTIYF
>TRBJ1-5|TRBV11-3|-|few
TGTGCCAGCAGCTTAGAGGGGTTAGGCAATCAGCCCCAGCATTTT
CASSLEGLGNQPQHF
>TRBJ2-7|TRBV13|-|-
TGTGCCAGCAGCTTAGCTCATGGGGGGAAGGTCTCCTACGAGCAGAACTTC
CASSLAHGGKVSYEQNF
>TRBJ2-7|TRBV11-2|-|many
TGTGCCAGCAGCGTGGGCCCCTACTACGAGCAGTACTTC
CASSVGPYYEQYF
>TRBJ2-3|TRBV11-3|TRBD2|few
TGTGCCAGCAGCTCCGGGACTAAAGATACGCAGTATTTT
CASSSGTKDTQYF
>TRBJ2-3|TRBV28|TRBD2|few
TGTGCCAGCAGTCTAGCGGGAGATTATCCAGATACGCAGTATTTT
CASSLAGDYPDTQYF
>TRBJ2-6|TRBV6-2/TRBV6-3|-|few
TGTGCCAGCAATCGGATCCGAATAGACGGGGCCAACGTCCTGACTTTC
CASNRIRIDGANVLTF
>TRBJ2-1|TRBV7-9|-|-
TGTGCCAGCACCATATATCTGGGCAATGAGCAGTTCTTC
CASTIYLGNEQFF
>TRBJ2-6|TRBV12-3/TRBV12-4|-|-
TGTGCCAGCGGGGAGATCACCTCTGGGGCCAACGTCCTGACTTTC
CASGEITSGANVLTF
>TRBJ2-5|TRBV3-1|-|-
TGTGCCAGCACCCAGGCGGGGTCCTCGGAGGAGACCCAGTACTTC
CASTQAGSSEETQYF
>TRBJ2-7|TRBV4-2|-|-
TGTGCCAGCAGCCAAGTTGCTCGGGACCACTCCTACGAGCAGTACTTC
CASSQVARDHSYEQYF
>TRBJ2-5|TRBV9|-|-
TGTGCCAGTTCCTGGGAACAAGAGACCCAGTACTTC
CASSWEQETQYF
>TRBJ2-1|TRBV28|TRBD1|-
TGTGCCAGCAGTCCTTTAGGGACAGGGTACTCCTACAATGAGCAGTTCTTC
CASSPLGTGYSYNEQFF
>TRBJ1-1|TRBV12-3/TRBV12-4|-|-
TGTGCCAGCAGTTTGCAGGGGTTGGACACTGAAGCTTTCTTT
CASSLQGLDTEAFF
>TRBJ2-5|TRBV5-1|-|few
TGCGCCAGCGGCTTGGCTTGGCCTCCCAAGGTAGAGACCCAGTACTTC
CASGLAWPPKVETQYF
>TRBJ2-3|TRBV12-3/TRBV12-4|TRBD2|-
TGTGCCAGCAGTTCCACTTTAGCGGGACAAACAGATTCGCAGTATTTT
CASSSTLAGQTDSQYF
>TRBJ2-1|TRBV19|TRBD2|-
TGTGCCAGTAGTAAGCGGGAGGACTACAATGAGCAGTTCTTC
CASSKREDYNEQFF
>TRBJ1-5|TRBV7-9|-|-
TGTGCCAGCAGCTTAGGGACAGTCTATAGCAATCAGCCCCAGCATTTT
CASSLGTVYSNQPQHF
>TRBJ2-3|TRBV15|-|few
TGTGCCACCAGCAGATTCAGGGGACTTAGCACAGATACGCAGTATTTT
CATSRFRGLSTDTQYF
>TRBJ2-7|TRBV20-1|TRBD1|-
TGCAGTGCTAGACCGGGACAGGGGGGCAACGAGCAGTACTTC
CSARPGQGGNEQYF
>TRBJ2-5|TRBV11-2|-|few
TGTGCCAGCAGGTCCCTGACGAGGGCCCGTGAGACCCAGTACTTC
CASRSLTRARETQYF
>TRBJ2-5|TRBV4-1|TRBD2|few
TGCGCCAGCAGCCAAGTAGGCCCTAGCGGGATGGGGGAGACCCAGTACTTC
CASSQVGPSGMGETQYF
>TRBJ1-2|TRBV27|-|-
TGTGCCAGCAGTCCCGGACAGATCAACTATGGCTACACCTTC
CASSPGQINYGYTF
>TRBJ2-7|TRBV2|-|many
TGTGCCAGCAGTGACCCGACAAAAAGGCACGAGCAGTACTTC
CASSDPTKRHEQYF
>TRBJ1-3|TRBV2|-|-
TGTGCCAGCAGTGAGTCCCGTAGGGGAACTGGAAACACCATATATTTT
CASSESRRGTGNTIYF
>TRBJ2-7|TRBV4-3|-|-
TGCGCCAGCGGCCAAGAGAGGCTGAGCTACGAGCAGTACTTC
CASGQERLSYEQYF
>TRBJ2-7|TRBV11-2|-|few
TGTGCCAGCAGCTTAAGCAGGGGAGAGCAGTACTTC
CASSLSRGEQYF
>TRBJ2-3|TRBV7-2|TRBD2|many
TGTGCCAGCAGCTATCCGGGACTAGTCACATCCGATACGCAGTATTTT
CASSYPGLVTSDTQYF
>TRBJ2-6|TRBV7-9|-|few
TGTGCCAGCAGCGTCTACTCTGGGGCCAACGTCCTGACTTTC
CASSVYSGANVLTF
>TRBJ2-1|TRBV7-2|TRBD1|-
TGTGCCAGCAGCAGCACAGGGGGCGATGAGCAGTTCTTC
CASSSTGGDEQFF
>TRBJ2-7|TRBV5-1|TRBD2|-
TGCGCCAGCAGCGTCCCGGGAGGCTACGAGCAGTACTTC
CASSVPGGYEQYF
>TRBJ2-7|TRBV7-8|-|-
TGTGCCAGCAGCCGTGGACAGAACTACGAGCAGTACTTC
CASSRGQNYEQYF
>TRBJ2-7|TRBV11-2|-|-
TGTGCCTGCAGCCCGGGGCTTAGCTCCTACGAGCAGTACTTC
CACSPGLSSYEQYF
>TRBJ1-2|TRBV9|-|-
TGTGCCAGCAGCGTATTATCAGGGTCTGGCTACACCTTC
CASSVLSGSGYTF
>TRBJ2-7|TRBV6-2/TRBV6-3|-|few
TGTGCCAGCAGTTACCGGGACGACTACGAGCAGTACTTC
CASSYRDDYEQYF
>TRBJ2-1|TRBV29-1|TRBD1|-
TGCAGCGTTGGCCCCGGGACAGGGGGCATAAACAATGAGCAGTTCTTC
CSVGPGTGGINNEQFF
>TRBJ2-7|TRBV4-3|-|-
TGCGCCAGCAGCCAAGATCGGGGGTCCGAGCAGTACTTC
CASSQDRGSEQYF
>TRBJ2-7|TRBV27|-|-
TGTGCCAGCAGTTTGTTAGCGGCAACCTCCTACGAGCAGTACTTC
CASSLLAATSYEQYF
>TRBJ2-7|TRBV28|-|few
TGTGCCAGCAGCTACAGGACAACCTACGAGCAGTACTTC
CASSYRTTYEQYF
>TRBJ2-3|TRBV29-1|TRBD2|many
TGCAGCGTTGAACTAGCGGGAGGGCCCTATACGCAGTATTTT
CSVELAGGPYTQYF
>TRBJ2-3|TRBV6-2/TRBV6-3|-|-
TGTGCCAGCAGTCAGGGGAGTCCAGATACGCAGTATTTT
CASSQGSPDTQYF
>TRBJ2-3|TRBV4-2|TRBD2|few
TGTGCCAGCAGCCAAGAATTCCTAGCGGCTAGCACAGATACGCAGTATTTT
CASSQEFLAASTDTQYF
>TRBJ1-2|TRBV7-9|-|few
TGTGCCAGCAGCCCCTTAAGTGGCTATGGCTACACCTTC
CASSPLSGYGYTF
>TRBJ2-3|TRBV27|TRBD1|-
TGTGCCAGCAGGCCCCTTCCCGGGACAGAGGACACAGATACGCAGTATTTT
CASRPLPGTEDTDTQYF
>TRBJ2-7|TRBV7-9|-|-
TGTGCCACCGGGAGGACAGGCCGCGGGCAGTACTTC
CATGRTGRGQYF
>TRBJ1-5|TRBV4-3|-|many
TGCGCCAGCAGCCTCAACCCCGGACAAAATCAGCCCCAGCATTTT
CASSLNPGQNQPQHF
>TRBJ2-4|TRBV12-3/TRBV12-4|-|few
TGTGCCAGCAGTTTCGGAGGGTCCCAAAACATTCAGTACTTC
CASSFGGSQNIQYF
>TRBJ1-1|TRBV6-2/TRBV6-3|-|-
TGTGCCAGCAGTTACCGGCCGGGCAGGAGTGTCCCAGAAGCTTTCTTT
CASSYRPGRSVPEAFF
>TRBJ2-2|TRBV7-6|-|-
TGTGCCAGCAGTCCCTCAGAAGGGCAGCCGAACACCGGGGAGCTGTTTTTT
CASSPSEGQPNTGELFF
>TRBJ1-1|TRBV5-1|-|-
TGCGCCAGCAGCTTGTTTTCGGCGAACACTGAAGCTTTCTTT
CASSLFSANTEAFF
>TRBJ2-3|TRBV7-9|-|once
TGTGCCAGCTCACTAGGGTGGCTAGGGGGCACAGATACGCAGTATTTT
CASSLGWLGGTDTQYF
>TRBJ2-7|TRBV7-9|-|-
TGTGCCAGCAGCTTAGCGCCGACGGCCACCTACGAGCAGTACTTC
CASSLAPTATYEQYF
>TRBJ2-4|TRBV3-1|-|few
TGTGCCAGCAGCCACCCCCGGGGTTACATTCAGTACTTC
CASSHPRGYIQYF
>TRBJ1-1|TRBV12-3/TRBV12-4|-|-
TGTGCCAGCTGTTTGGGAGATAGATCCGAAGCTTTCTTT
CASCLGDRSEAFF
>TRBJ2-7|TRBV28|TRBD2|-
TGTGCCAGCAGATCACTAGCGAATACCTACGAGCAGTACTTC
CASRSLANTYEQYF
>TRBJ2-2|TRBV24-1|TRBD2|-
TGTGCCGCCAGTGATAGAACTAGCGGGAGCGGAACCGGGGAGCTGTTTTTT
CAASDRTSGSGTGELFF